This T cell receptor beta chain was identified in a study of cytomegalovirus exposure and HLA in healthy donors. Study-level background: Earlier sequencing of 150 million to 200 million T cells yielded under 120 million unique TCR beta sequences. Study-level points and caveats: Most sequenced TCRs were rare (though some public TCRs occurred in many donors). A prior analysis recorded that most TCR beta V segments were productive about 87% or about 30% of the time. Cytomegalovirus-associated TCR beta chains were listed, numbering around 150.

The germline V gene encodes CDR1 LNHDA and CDR2 SQIVND (reference sequence). The CDR3 is 15 amino acids. V lost 3 bases to trimming and J lost 0 bases; unmatched junction nucleotides: 1. Primers included in the PCR were 60 Vbeta and 13 Jbeta primers. The protocol was immunoSEQ multiplex PCR, while the TCRdb copy is restricted to in-frame clones and leaves out a portion. Altogether around 210,000 clones are present, 80% to 90% being singletons, with the ten largest covering around 0.23%. On this clone: As yet, its antigen is unknown. Other nucleotide sequences from this sample produce the same CDR3.

The chain employs TRBV19 and TRBJ2-1, with TRBD2 matching 8 bases. The sequence was obtained from a girl aged 2-10 years in good health and CMV-seronegative. Source material: PBMCs. For the CDR3, the DNA is TGTGCCAGTAGTATCAGCGGGAGCTCCTACAATGAGCAGTTCTTC. Its protein product is CASSISGSSYNEQFF.